Below are 24 T cell receptor beta chains sequenced from a single sample in a study of T cells in Graves' hyperthyroidism and ophthalmopathy (dated by TCRdb to between 2018 and 2020). The receptor library was made with multiplex PCR. Instrument used: Illumina HiSeq 2000. Amplification of TCR beta CDR3 regions was carried out from RNA transcripts. The first round of RT-PCR for the TCR CDR3 was performed with the HTBI primer set and the Qiagen OneStep RT-PCR kit. TCRdb reprocessed the public reads (quality trimming at Q25 with fastp, clone calling with MiXCR) and kept in-frame beta chains. Here each entry gathers all rows of one CDR3 protein and keeps the most common genes and DNA. The sample yields about 550,000 distinct CDR3 sequences; around 21% were counted once. The leading ten clones occupy 26% of the sample. The specimen sequenced was blood. These receptor sequences come from a young man with Graves' hyperthyroidism.

This clonotype was observed many times. The chain couples TRBV20-1 to TRBJ2-5; no definite D call. The CDR3 consists of 14 residues. Germline V gene lookup returns CDR1 DFQATT and CDR2 SNEGSKA (reference sequence). V was clipped by 3 bases and J by 2 bases, with 13 bases between them. This CDR3 is CSASGLVRQETQYF. Here the CDR3 DNA reads TGCAGTGCTAGTGGTCTAGTTCGGCAAGAGACCCAGTACTTC.

This clonotype was seen only a few times. The chain couples TRBV10-2 to TRBJ1-1; 8 nucleotides line up with TRBD1. Germline V gene sequence: CDR1 WSHSY, CDR2 SAAADI. V shed 7 bases, J shed 10 bases, and the junction held 11 bases outside the gene matches. The CDR3 has 13 residues. CDR3 sequence (DNA): TGCGCCAGCACCTCGGACAGGGAGCGTGCAGCTTTCTTT. Its protein is CASTSDRERAAFF.

This clonotype was observed at least ten times. This rearrangement joins TRBV15 to TRBJ2-5, with D hard to call. The germline V and J ends were trimmed by 0 bases and 1 base, with 9 bases remaining between them. Germline assignment: CDR1 LNHNV and CDR2 YYDKDF (reference sequence). The CDR3 covers 15 residues. As DNA, the CDR3 is TGTGCCACCAGCAGAGATCGGGTGTTCCAAGAGACCCAGTACTTC. Residues: CATSRDRVFQETQYF.

This clonotype occurred a few times. The chain couples TRBV6-1 to TRBJ2-7; either TRBD1 or TRBD2 may fit D (5 bases each). In germline, CDR1 is MNHNS, CDR2 SASEGT. Trimming shortened V by 2 bases and J by 3 bases, and 14 bases separated the two germline ends. CDR3 length: 15 amino acids. CDR3 nucleotide sequence: TGTGCCAGCAGTGAAATGAGGGGCCGATTCTACGAGCAGTACTTC. Translated: CASSEMRGRFYEQYF.

The sample holds a few counts of this clonotype. The CDR3 here is CASSLDSAATYEQYF. CDR3 in DNA: TGTGCCAGCAGCTTGGACAGCGCGGCTACCTACGAGCAGTACTTC. The rearrangement joins TRBV5-4 to TRBJ2-7; the D is unclear. From germline, CDR1 is SGHNT and CDR2 YYREEE (reference sequence). This CDR3 has 15 residues. Trimming removed 0 bases from V and 2 bases from J, with 12 bases in between.

This clonotype came up many times. The V and J genes are TRBV25-1 and TRBJ2-7; D remains ambiguous. The CDR3 covers 15 residues. V was trimmed by 2 bases and J by 0 bases, leaving 11 bases between them. Germline loops: CDR1 MGHDK, CDR2 SYGVNS. CDR3 sequence (DNA): TGTGCCAGCAGTGAAAAAGGCCCGAGCTCCTACGAGCAGTACTTC. Translating gives CASSEKGPSSYEQYF.

At least ten counts were recorded for this clonotype. The chain has TRBV4-1 and TRBJ2-5; D ambiguous. Germline V gene lookup returns CDR1 MGHRA and CDR2 YSYEKL. V lost 0 bases and J 1 base, leaving 9 bases between the germline ends. The CDR3 is 15 residues long. The CDR3 loop is CASSQEGRLQETQYF. The CDR3 nucleotides are TGCGCCAGCAGCCAAGAGGGCAGGCTCCAAGAGACCCAGTACTTC.

Notes on this clonotype: At one of its ends the junction is not consistent with the germline gene, which may arise from a read error. The chain combines TRBV20-1 with TRBJ2-7; 8 bases map to TRBD1. The germline V gene encodes CDR1 DFQATT and CDR2 SNEGSKA (reference sequence). CDR3 length: 14 residues. This CDR3 is CGARTPGGTREQYF. The CDR3 DNA reads as TGCGGTGCTAGGACGCCAGGGGGCACGAGAGAGCAGTACTTC.

A few counts support this clonotype. V usage is TRBV6-5 and J usage is TRBJ1-1, with TRBD1 matching 10 bases. CDR3 size: 15 residues. Germline CDR1 is MNHEY and CDR2 is SVGAGI. The V and J ends lost 0 bases and 6 bases, in that order; junction bases with no gene match: 4. The CDR3 nucleotides are TGTGCCAGCAGTTACTCCGGGACAGGGGATGCTGAAGCTTTCTTT. This gives the protein CASSYSGTGDAEAFF.

The sample holds many counts of this clonotype. The CDR3 loop reads CASSRIANYGYTF. CDR3 sequence (DNA): TGTGCCAGCAGTCGAATAGCTAACTATGGCTACACCTTC. The chain is built from TRBV28 and TRBJ1-2, with D hard to call. V was cut by 5 bases and J by 0 bases, with 7 bases left in between. Per germline, CDR1 MDHEN and CDR2 SYDVKM. This CDR3 comprises 13 residues.

This clonotype was seen repeatedly, ten times or more. This chain joins TRBV4-1 and TRBJ1-5, with D tentatively TRBD1 (5 bases). There are 14 residues in the CDR3. V lost 1 base, J lost 5 bases, and 9 bases lay in between. CDR1 is MGHRA, CDR2 YSYEKL, per germline. The CDR3 region is CASSQAWGDQPQHF. CDR3 nucleotide sequence: TGCGCCAGCAGCCAAGCCTGGGGGGATCAGCCCCAGCATTTT.

The sample holds many counts of this clonotype. V is TRBV11-2 and J is TRBJ1-1; unclear D gene. The CDR3 consists of 13 residues. The V gene's germline CDR1 is SGHAT and CDR2 FQNNGV. The ends were cut back, 6 bases at V and 11 bases at J, with 19 bases in the middle. The CDR3 DNA follows: TGTGCCAGCAGTTTTAACCCATCGGGAGCGGCTTTCTTT. This gives the protein CASSFNPSGAAFF.

The table lists this clonotype with many counts. The rearrangement links TRBV29-1 to TRBJ1-1; D might be TRBD1 (5 bases). V was clipped by 4 bases and J by 4 bases, with 13 bases between them. CDR1 is SQVTM, CDR2 ANQGSEA, per germline. The CDR3 covers 13 residues. The CDR3 DNA sequence: TGCAGCGTTGTGGTGCAGGGAGGCACTGAAGCTTTCTTT. Amino acid sequence: CSVVVQGGTEAFF.

This clonotype was picked up many times. CDR3 sequence (DNA): TGTGCCCCAGGTACCCCGACAGGCGGTCAGCCCCAGCATTTT. It is translated as CAPGTPTGGQPQHF. The V call is TRBV12-3 or TRBV12-4, the J call TRBJ1-5, with D perhaps TRBD1 (6 bases). V was pared by 11 bases and J by 6 bases, with 20 bases between. The CDR3 is made up of 14 amino acids.

This clonotype was detected ten times or more. This rearrangement joins TRBV6-1 to TRBJ1-2; D may be TRBD1 (6 bases). The germline V gene encodes CDR1 MNHNS and CDR2 SASEGT. V was clipped by 6 bases and J by 2 bases, with 16 bases between them. The CDR3 covers 15 residues. In nucleotides, the CDR3 is TGTGCCAGCAGACCTACAGGGAATGTAAACTATGGCTACACCTTC. This translates into CASRPTGNVNYGYTF.

The chain's CDR3 is CASSLATGNTGELFF. In DNA form, the CDR3 reads TGTGCCAGCAGTTTAGCGACAGGGAACACCGGGGAGCTGTTTTTT. V gene TRBV27 combines with J gene TRBJ2-2; weak D call: TRBD1 (6 bases). The CDR3 covers 15 residues. V gave up 2 bases and J gave up 1 base, with 8 bases separating them. In germline, CDR1 is MNHEY, CDR2 SMNVEV (reference sequence).

The J gene is TRBJ1-2, the V gene TRBV5-6; D perhaps matches TRBD1 (6 bases). Per germline, CDR1 SGHDT and CDR2 YYEEEE. The CDR3 has 15 amino acids. V shed 0 bases and J shed 3 bases, with 12 bases lying between them. The chain's CDR3 is CASSLVGGRDYGYTF. CDR3 nucleotides: TGTGCCAGCAGCTTGGTGGGGGGGCGCGACTATGGCTACACCTTC.

This clonotype was detected many times. The chain links TRBV6-1 to TRBJ2-2, with D tentatively TRBD2 (5 bases). CDR3 size: 16 residues. Germline lookup yields CDR1 MNHNS and CDR2 SASEGT. Trimming shortened V by 1 base and J by 5 bases, and 14 bases separated the two germline ends. The chain's CDR3 is CASSEVRAGGTGELFF. As DNA, the CDR3 is TGTGCCAGCAGTGAAGTTCGGGCCGGCGGGACCGGGGAGCTGTTTTTT.

This clonotype was counted at least ten times. The chain has TRBV10-2 and TRBJ2-7; 10 bases map to TRBD2. CDR1 is WSHSY and CDR2 is SAAADI in the germline V gene. CDR3 size: 16 residues. The junction had 9 bases not matched to a gene; V was cut back by 6 bases and J by 1 base. Written as DNA, the CDR3 is TGCGCCAGCAGCAAGCCGGGACTAGCGTTATCCTACGAGCAGTACTTC. It encodes CASSKPGLALSYEQYF.

Concerning this clonotype itself: A much larger clonotype is one base distant, so this may be a read error. This chain connects TRBV7-8 to TRBJ2-5, with D possibly matching TRBD2 (6 bases). V was shortened by 2 bases and J by 2 bases, with 9 bases between the two germline ends. CDR3 length equals 14 residues. Germline values: CDR1 SGHVS, CDR2 FQNEAQ. The CDR3 loop reads CASSLLRGQETQYF. The CDR3 DNA follows: TGTGCCAGCAGCTTACTCCGGGGGCAAGAGACCCAGTACTTC.

This clonotype was seen repeatedly, ten times or more. The chain combines TRBV2 with TRBJ2-7; D not resolved. The V gene's germline CDR1 is SNHLY and CDR2 FYNNEI. CDR3 length: 14 residues. V lost 2 bases to trimming and J lost 2 bases, with 10 bases between them. The CDR3 nucleotides are TGTGCCAGCAGTGAACGATGGATGCCCTACGAGCAGTACTTC. It translates to CASSERWMPYEQYF. The entire variable domain, with the rest obtained from reference TRBV2 and TRBJ2-7, is as follows: EPEVTQTPSHQVTQMGQEVILRCVPISNHLYFYWYRQILGQKVEFLVSFYNNEISEKSEIFDDQFSVERPDGSNFTLKIRSTKLEDSAMYFCASSERWMPYEQYFGPGTRLTVT.

The CDR3, as DNA: TGTGCCAGCAGCTTAGCGACGGGGGGCGGGACAGTCTCCTACGAGCAGTACTTC. Protein sequence: CASSLATGGGTVSYEQYF. This chain uses TRBV7-2 with TRBJ2-7; the D gene could be TRBD1 or TRBD2 (7 bases each). The CDR3 totals 18 residues. V dropped 0 bases and J dropped 0 bases, with 18 bases sitting between them. CDR1 SGHTA and CDR2 FQGNSA come from the germline V gene.

This clonotype was counted ten times or more. The chain employs TRBV30 and TRBJ1-1, with D possibly TRBD1 on 6 matching bases. The CDR3 extends over 14 amino acids. Germline lookup yields CDR1 GTSNPN and CDR2 SVGIG (reference sequence). The V end was cut by 1 base, the J end by 1 base, with 10 bases between. The CDR3 is CAWSAGASNTEAFF. The CDR3 DNA follows: TGTGCCTGGAGTGCGGGGGCATCGAACACTGAAGCTTTCTTT.

CDR3 region: CASRTDRTSNYGYTF. The CDR3 nucleotides are TGTGCCAGCAGAACAGACAGGACCTCGAACTATGGCTACACCTTC. The chain is built from TRBV12-3 or TRBV12-4 and TRBJ1-2; the D gene is possibly TRBD1 (6 bases). Trimming took 6 bases from V and 2 from J, leaving 16 bases between them. CDR3 length: 15 residues.